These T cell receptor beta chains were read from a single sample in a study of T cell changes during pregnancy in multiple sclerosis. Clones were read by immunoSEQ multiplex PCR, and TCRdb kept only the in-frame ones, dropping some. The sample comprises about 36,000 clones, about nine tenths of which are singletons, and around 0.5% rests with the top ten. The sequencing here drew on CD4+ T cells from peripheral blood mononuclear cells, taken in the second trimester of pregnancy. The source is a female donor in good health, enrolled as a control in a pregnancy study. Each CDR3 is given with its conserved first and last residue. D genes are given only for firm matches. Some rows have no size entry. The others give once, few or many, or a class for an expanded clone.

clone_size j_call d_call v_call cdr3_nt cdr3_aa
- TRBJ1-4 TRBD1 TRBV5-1 TGCGCCAGCAGCTTGGCCCTGGACAGGGCGCGAAAACTGTTTTTT CASSLALDRARKLFF
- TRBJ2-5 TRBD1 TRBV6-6 TGTGCCAGCACCATAACCCGGGACAGGGGCCGAGAGACCCAGTACTTC CASTITRDRGRETQYF
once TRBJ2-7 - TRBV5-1 TGCGCCAGCAGTCCAATACAGGGATCCGAGCAGTACTTC CASSPIQGSEQYF
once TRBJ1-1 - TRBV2 TGTGCCAGCAGGGGGCGCGTGACTGAAGCTTTCTTT CASRGRVTEAFF
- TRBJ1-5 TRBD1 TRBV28 TGTGCCAGCAAACAGGGGGACCCTAGCAATCAGCCCCAGCATTTT CASKQGDPSNQPQHF
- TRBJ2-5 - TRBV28 TGTGCCAGCAGTTCTAGGGAGACCCAGTACTTC CASSSRETQYF
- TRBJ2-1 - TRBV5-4 TGTGCCAGCAGCCCCCAGGGGCGCGGGGGCTCCTACAATGAGCAGTTCTTC CASSPQGRGGSYNEQFF
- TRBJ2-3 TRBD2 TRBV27 TGTGCCAGCAGTTTAAGATTCGGGGGCGGGACTAGCGGGAGGAGCACAGATACGCAGTATTTT CASSLRFGGGTSGRSTDTQYF
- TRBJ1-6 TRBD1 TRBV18 TGTGCCAGCTCACCCCGACAGGGGGCAGATAATTCACCCCTCCACTTT CASSPRQGADNSPLHF
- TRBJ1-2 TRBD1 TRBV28 TGTGCCAGCAGTGGGGTACAGGGGTGGTATGGCTACACCTTC CASSGVQGWYGYTF
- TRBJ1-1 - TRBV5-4 TGTGCCAGCAGCTTGAGGGGATGGGGCACTGAAGCTTTCTTT CASSLRGWGTEAFF
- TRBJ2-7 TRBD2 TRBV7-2 TGTGCCAGCAGACCGGAACTAGGACTAGCGGGAGGTCTTACGTACGAGCAGTACTTC CASRPELGLAGGLTYEQYF
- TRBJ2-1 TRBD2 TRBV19 TGTGCCAGTAGTCTGTCGGGCGGGAGGAGCTCCTACAATGAGCAGTTCTTC CASSLSGGRSSYNEQFF
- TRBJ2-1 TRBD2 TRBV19 TGTGCCAGCATTAGCGGGAGAGGCTCCTACAATGAGCAGTTCTTC CASISGRGSYNEQFF
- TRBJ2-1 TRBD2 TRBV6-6 TGTGCCAGCTCCGCCGGGGGGACCCAACACTCCGGGCAGTTCTTC CASSAGGTQHSGQFF
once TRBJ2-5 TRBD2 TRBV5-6 TGTGCCAGTAGGTGGCGGGGGGGCCAAGAGACCCAGTACTTC CASRWRGGQETQYF
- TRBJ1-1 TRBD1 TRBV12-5 TGTGCTAGTGGTCCAGACAGGGGTGAAGCTTTCTTT CASGPDRGEAFF
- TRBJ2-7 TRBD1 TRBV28 TGTGCCAGCAGTTTATCCGACAGGGGGCAGGAGCAGTACTTC CASSLSDRGQEQYF
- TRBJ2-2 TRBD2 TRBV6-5 TGTGCCAGCAGTCCGGGGGGAACCTCGGCTCCTAGGCTGTTTTTT CASSPGGTSAPRLFF
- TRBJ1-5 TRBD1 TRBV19 TGTGCCAGTAGTGCCGAGCCGGACAGGGGATACAATCAGCCCCAGCATTTT CASSAEPDRGYNQPQHF
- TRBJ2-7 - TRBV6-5 TGTGCCAGCAGTTACAGGCAGGGTACCTACGAGCAGTACTTC CASSYRQGTYEQYF
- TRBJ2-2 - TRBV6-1 TGTGCCAGCAGTGCAGGGCCCAACACCGGGGAGCTGTTTTTT CASSAGPNTGELFF
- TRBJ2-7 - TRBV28 TGTGCCAGCAGTTTTTCCGGACTACCGAGCTCCTACGAGCAGTACTTC CASSFSGLPSSYEQYF
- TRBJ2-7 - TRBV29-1 TGCAGCGTTGAAGTATACAGCGGGCGTCCTTTCTCCTACGAGCAGTACTTC CSVEVYSGRPFSYEQYF